This TCR beta chain comes out of a study of control samples from healthy donors and cancer patients. The table came from immunoSEQ multiplex PCR; TCRdb's copy has only in-frame clones and leaves some out. Altogether about 130,000 clones are present, approximately 94% being singletons, with the ten largest covering roughly 1.7%. CDR3 length: 13 residues. J was trimmed by 9 bases and V by 3 bases; bases with no gene match: 3. The germline V gene has CDR1 SGHDN and CDR2 FVKESK. V usage is TRBV14 and J usage is TRBJ2-1, with 9 bases fitting TRBD1. This clonotype was obtained from a man in his fifties or sixties with head and neck cancer. The source material was PBMCs. The CDR3 DNA reads TGTGCCAGCAGCCAGGGGACAGGGATTGAGCAGTTCTTC. Translation gives CASSQGTGIEQFF.